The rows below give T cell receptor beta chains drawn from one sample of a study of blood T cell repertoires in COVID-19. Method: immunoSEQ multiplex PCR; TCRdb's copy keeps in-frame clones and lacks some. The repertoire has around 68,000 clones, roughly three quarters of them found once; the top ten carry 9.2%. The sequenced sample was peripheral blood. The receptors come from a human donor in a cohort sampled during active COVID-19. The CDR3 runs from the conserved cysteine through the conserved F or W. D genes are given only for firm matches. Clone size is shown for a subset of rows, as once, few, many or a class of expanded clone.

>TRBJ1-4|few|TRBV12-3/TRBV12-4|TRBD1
TGTGCCAGCAGTCTGGACAGGAGAACCCATTTT
CASSLDRRTHF
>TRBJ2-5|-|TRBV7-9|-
TGTGCCAGCACCCCCACCCTCGGAGAGACCCAGTACTTC
CASTPTLGETQYF
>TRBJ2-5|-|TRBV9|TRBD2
TGTGCCAGCAGCCCCCAACGGGAGGGCCAAGAGACCCAGTACTTC
CASSPQREGQETQYF
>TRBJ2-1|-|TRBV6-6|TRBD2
TGTGCCAGCAGTCCCTCCGACGGGAGGCTTTACAATGAGCAGTTCTTC
CASSPSDGRLYNEQFF
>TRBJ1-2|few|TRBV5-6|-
TGTGCCAGCAGCTCAAGTGGAGAGTATGGCTACACCTTC
CASSSSGEYGYTF
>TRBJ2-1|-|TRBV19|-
TGTGCCAGTACCGCGGGGGCCTTACTAGAGGGTGAGCAGTTCTTC
CASTAGALLEGEQFF
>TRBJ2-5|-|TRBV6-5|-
TGTGCCAGCAGTTACCTTCGGACTCTGGGAGAGACCCAGTACTTC
CASSYLRTLGETQYF
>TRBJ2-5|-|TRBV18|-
TGTGCCAGCTCACCACAAGAGCGGCCCCCCGAGACCCAGTACTTC
CASSPQERPPETQYF
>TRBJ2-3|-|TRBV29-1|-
TGCAGCGTTGAAGGAGGGCAGGAGAGCACAGATACGCAGTATTTT
CSVEGGQESTDTQYF
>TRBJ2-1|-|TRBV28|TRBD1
TGTGCCAGCAGCTCCCCCACCGGGACAGGACGTTACAATGAGCAGTTCTTC
CASSSPTGTGRYNEQFF
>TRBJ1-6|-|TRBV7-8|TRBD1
TGTGCCAGCAGCCCCCAAGGACAGGGGAATTCACCCCTCCACTTT
CASSPQGQGNSPLHF
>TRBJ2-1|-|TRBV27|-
TGTGCCAGCAGTTACGCGCCATTGAGTAATGAGCAGTTCTTC
CASSYAPLSNEQFF
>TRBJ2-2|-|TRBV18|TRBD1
TGTGCCAGCTCACTCGGACAGGCTAGTAACACCGGGGAGCTGTTTTTT
CASSLGQASNTGELFF
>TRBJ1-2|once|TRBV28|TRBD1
TGTGCCAGCAGTTCTCCGGGACAGGGGAAGTCTAGCTATGGCTACACCTTC
CASSSPGQGKSSYGYTF
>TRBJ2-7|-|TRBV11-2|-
TGTGCCAGCAGCGCGGGACCAGGGGGCTACGAGCAGTACTTC
CASSAGPGGYEQYF
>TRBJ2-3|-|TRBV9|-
TGTGCCAGCAGCGCCCCAGGGATCTCAGATACGCAGTATTTT
CASSAPGISDTQYF
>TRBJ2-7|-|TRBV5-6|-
TGTGCCAGCAGCTTTTACTCGATTTCTAACGAGCAGTACTTC
CASSFYSISNEQYF
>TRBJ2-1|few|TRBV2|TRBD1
TGTGCCAGCAGTGAAGAGACAGGGGCCAATGAGCAGTTCTTC
CASSEETGANEQFF
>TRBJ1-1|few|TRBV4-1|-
TGCGCCAGCAGCCAAGAAGCGGTTGCTGGCGGCAGGATGAACACTGAAGCTTTCTTT
CASSQEAVAGGRMNTEAFF
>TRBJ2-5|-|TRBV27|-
TGTGCCAGCAGTTATAGACAGTCCCAGGGGGAGACCCAGTACTTC
CASSYRQSQGETQYF
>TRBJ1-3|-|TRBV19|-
TGTGCCAGTACCCTCCGGGGGGCTGCTGGAAACACCATATATTTT
CASTLRGAAGNTIYF
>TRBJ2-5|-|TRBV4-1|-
TGCGCCAGCAGCCAAGTCACCTATGAGCCTCAGTACTTC
CASSQVTYEPQYF
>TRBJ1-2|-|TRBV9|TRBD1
TGTGCCAGCAGCTTCAGGACAGGGGAAAGATACACCTTC
CASSFRTGERYTF
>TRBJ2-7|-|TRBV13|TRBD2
TGTGCCAGCAGCGGGGGACTAGCGGACGAGCAGTACTTC
CASSGGLADEQYF
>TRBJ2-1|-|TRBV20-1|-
TGCAGTGCTCAGCGCGTCAATGAGCAGTTCTTC
CSAQRVNEQFF
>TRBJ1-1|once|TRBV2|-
TGTGCCAGCCGAGCGGGGGACGGACCTTACACTGAAGCTTTCTTT
CASRAGDGPYTEAFF
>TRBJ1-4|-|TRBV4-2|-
TGTGCCAGCAGCCAAGACCCGGGGATCGCAACTAATGAAAAACTGTTTTTT
CASSQDPGIATNEKLFF
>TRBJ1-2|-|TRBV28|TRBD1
TGTGCCAGCAGTCGACAGGGTGGCTATGGCTACACCTTC
CASSRQGGYGYTF
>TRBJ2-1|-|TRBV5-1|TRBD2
TGCGCCAGCAGCTTGGGATCGAGCGGGAGTTCTGGCTATGAGCAGTTCTTC
CASSLGSSGSSGYEQFF
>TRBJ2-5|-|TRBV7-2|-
TGTGCCAGCAGCCCCCCGGAGGGGGCGAGGGAGACCCAGTACTTC
CASSPPEGARETQYF
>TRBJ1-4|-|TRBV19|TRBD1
TGTGCCAGTAGTTTCAGGGGACAGGGGAGGATCGCTAATGAAAAACTGTTTTTT
CASSFRGQGRIANEKLFF
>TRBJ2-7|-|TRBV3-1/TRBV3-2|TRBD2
TGTGCCAGCAGCCAAGAACGCTCTTGGACTAGCCACAGCTACGAGCAGTACTTC
CASSQERSWTSHSYEQYF
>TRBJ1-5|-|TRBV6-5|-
TGTGCCAGCAGTCAACAGGGAAATAGCAATCAGCCCCAGCATTTT
CASSQQGNSNQPQHF
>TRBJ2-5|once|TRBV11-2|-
TGTGCCAGCAGCTTAGGTGGACAATTTCAAGAGACCCAGTACTTC
CASSLGGQFQETQYF
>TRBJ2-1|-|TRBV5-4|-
TGTGCCAGCAGCTCTAGCGTACCTGAGCAGTTCTTC
CASSSSVPEQFF
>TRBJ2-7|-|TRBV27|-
TGTGCCAGCAGTTTACGAGGGGGGGGTTTAAGGGCCGTCCCCTACGAGCAGTACTTC
CASSLRGGGLRAVPYEQYF
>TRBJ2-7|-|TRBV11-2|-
TGTGCCAGCAGCTTAGAATCGGGCTACGAGCAGTACTTC
CASSLESGYEQYF
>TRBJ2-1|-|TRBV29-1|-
TGCAGCGCTCAGGAGGACCTGTACAATGAGCAGTTCTTC
CSAQEDLYNEQFF
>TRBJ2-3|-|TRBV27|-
TGTGCCAGCAGTTTGTGGGGGGCGGGGGACACAGATACGCAGTATTTT
CASSLWGAGDTDTQYF
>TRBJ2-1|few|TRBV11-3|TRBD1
TGTGCCAGCAGCTCATCGGGACAGGGATACAATGAGCAGTTCTTC
CASSSSGQGYNEQFF
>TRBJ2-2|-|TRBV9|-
TGTGCCAGCAGCGTAGGCGGCAGGGAGAACACCGGGGAGCTGTTTTTT
CASSVGGRENTGELFF
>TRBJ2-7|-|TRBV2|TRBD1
TGTGCCAGCAGCGACGACAGGGTCCACGAGCAGTACTTC
CASSDDRVHEQYF
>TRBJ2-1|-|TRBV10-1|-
TGCGCCAGCAGTGGGACACCCAGAAGGGGCAATGAGCAGTTCTTC
CASSGTPRRGNEQFF
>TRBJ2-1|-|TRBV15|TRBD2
TGTGCCACCAGCACTATAGCGGGAGGGCGGGAGCAGTTCTTC
CATSTIAGGREQFF
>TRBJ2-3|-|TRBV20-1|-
TGCAGTGCTATTGGGCAGTATACGCAGTATTTT
CSAIGQYTQYF